Here is one T cell receptor (beta chain) with its context. The antigen remains undetermined. The data derive from a study of T cells expressing NK-cell markers. The wider study: All TCR beta repertoires analysed originated from sorted CD3+CD56+NKG2C+, CD3+CD56+NKG2C- and CD3+CD56-NKG2C+ T cells. The study sequenced eight donors, seven HCMV-seropositive and one seronegative.

TCRdb reprocessed the 5' RACE reads and reports one entry per CDR3 protein, with no DNA. This sample carries about 260,000 distinct CDR3 sequences, with 4% to 5% going to the ten biggest clones. Study findings and constraints: No clear determination of HCMV specificity was made for expanded NKG2C+ T cell clones. Among several donors, these clonotypes also ranked first in the CD3+CD56-NKG2C+ fraction.

The sequenced material came from blood T cells: a sorted CD56 or NKG2C T cell subset, CD4+ or CD8+ T cells, or bulk PBMC T cells (not recorded which). This sequence originates from a woman between 18 and 75 years old in good health.

The CDR3 here is CASSLTRQFTGELFF. The chain links TRBV5-6 to TRBJ2-2; TCRdb's D gene call, TRBD1, goes unchecked for lack of DNA. The CDR3 consists of 15 residues. Germline V lookup: CDR1 SGHDT, CDR2 YYEEEE. The entire variable domain, with the rest obtained from reference TRBV5-6 and TRBJ2-2, is as follows: DAGVTQSPTHLIKTRGQQVTLRCSPKSGHDTVSWYQQALGQGPQFIFQYYEEEERQRGNFPDRFSGHQFPNYSSELNVNALLLGDSALYLCASSLTRQFTGELFFGEGSRLTVL.